This passage covers 28 T cell receptor beta chains from one sample sequenced in a study of blood T cell repertoires in COVID-19 (TCRdb year 2020). The library was made by the immunoSEQ multiplex PCR assay. This immuneACCESS table, as held by TCRdb, lists in-frame sequences with V and J called but not all clones. Of the missing ones, under half trace to an unresolved V gene in checked studies; the others have no known cause. The sample includes more than 300,000 clones, with about four fifths observed a single time. The ten most abundant clones make up 5.1% of the sample. The source material was PBMCs or T cells enriched from blood (not recorded which). These receptors all come from a woman aged 45-65 years who had recovered from COVID-19.

The gene calls are TRBV13 and TRBJ1-1; D unclear. The V and J ends lost 5 bases and 1 base respectively, with 11 bases between them. This CDR3 has 14 residues. Germline V lookup: CDR1 PRHDT, CDR2 FYEKMQ (reference sequence). CDR3 loop: CASSSRTGNTEAFF. The DNA of the CDR3 is TGTGCCAGCAGCAGCCGTACGGGGAACACTGAAGCTTTCTTT.

The chain combines TRBV30 with TRBJ1-2, with 11 bases lining up with TRBD1. Germline CDR1 reads GTSNPN; CDR2 reads SVGIG (reference sequence). The V and J ends lost 8 bases and 4 bases, in that order; junction bases with no gene match: 9. CDR3 length equals 14 residues. Here the CDR3 reads CAGTLDRGLYGYTF. The DNA for the CDR3 is TGTGCCGGTACTTTGGACAGGGGGCTCTATGGCTACACCTTC.

CDR3 loop: CASHGRGGWSRNTEAFF. DNA for the CDR3: TGTGCCAGCCACGGAAGGGGCGGATGGAGTAGGAACACTGAAGCTTTCTTT. This sequence joins TRBV19 and TRBJ1-1; D may be TRBD1 (5 bases). CDR1 is LNHDA and CDR2 is SQIVND in the germline V gene (reference sequence). Trimming cost V 9 bases and J 1 base, with 24 bases left between them. The CDR3 length is 17 residues.

The chain combines TRBV13 with TRBJ1-1; TRBD1 aligns across 9 bases. Germline CDR1 is PRHDT and CDR2 is FYEKMQ (reference sequence). The J segment lost 0 bases and the V segment lost 3 bases, leaving 8 bases of the junction unmatched. This CDR3 region has 17 residues. CDR3 region: CASSFLGTGGLNTEAFF. The CDR3 nucleotides are TGTGCCAGCAGCTTCCTCGGAACAGGGGGCCTGAACACTGAAGCTTTCTTT.

The chain uses TRBV28 and TRBJ1-3, with 7 positions matching TRBD1. The germline V gene encodes CDR1 MDHEN and CDR2 SYDVKM. J lost 0 bases, V lost 8 bases, and 13 bases had no gene match. This CDR3 is built from 17 residues. In nucleotides, the CDR3 is TGTGCCAGCGGACCAATGACAGGGCTAAACTCTGGAAACACCATATATTTT. Translation: CASGPMTGLNSGNTIYF.

The rearrangement links TRBV3-1 (or the pseudogene TRBV3-2) to TRBJ1-5; D remains ambiguous. Germline V lookup: CDR1 LGHDT, CDR2 YNNKEL (reference sequence). CDR3 length: 17 residues. Trimming pared 1 base from V and 4 bases from J, leaving 17 bases between. CDR3 protein: CASSQAGSTDGNQPQHF. CDR3 DNA sequence: TGTGCCAGCAGCCAAGCGGGGTCCACGGACGGGAATCAGCCCCAGCATTTT.

The chain is built from TRBV25-1 and TRBJ1-1; D remains unclear. Germline CDR1 MGHDK, CDR2 SYGVNS. V gave up 2 bases and J gave up 9 bases, with 10 bases separating them. The CDR3 spans 12 residues. The DNA of the CDR3 is TGTGCCAGCAGTGAAGCCTCCCTAAAAGCTTTCTTT. Protein sequence: CASSEASLKAFF.

This clone was observed a few times. V usage is TRBV2 and J usage is TRBJ1-2; no clear D. Trimming took 4 bases from V and 8 from J, leaving 14 bases between them. CDR1 and CDR2 (germline): SNHLY, FYNNEI. This CDR3 region has 13 residues. The CDR3 sequence: CASSVGKTGGYTF. CDR3 in DNA: TGTGCCAGCAGTGTCGGGAAGACGGGAGGCTACACCTTC.

The chain joins TRBV12-5 to TRBJ2-7; the D gene is possibly TRBD2 (6 bases). Looked up from germline, CDR1 is LGHNT and CDR2 is FRNRAP. V lost 0 bases and J lost 4, with 13 bases in between. This CDR3 comprises 15 residues. CDR3 sequence reads: CASGLVAGRAYEQYF. DNA of the CDR3: TGTGCTAGTGGTTTGGTAGCGGGCAGGGCTTACGAGCAGTACTTC. The full variable domain, its missing parts supplied by reference TRBV12-5 and TRBJ2-7, is DARVTQTPRHKVTEMGQEVTMRCQPILGHNTVFWYRQTMMQGLELLAYFRNRAPLDDSGMPKDRFSAEMPDATLATLKIQPSEPRDSAVYFCASGLVAGRAYEQYFGPGTRLTVT.

The V call is TRBV9, the J call TRBJ2-3, with 8 bases that match TRBD2. The CDR3 length is 17 residues. The germline CDR1 and CDR2 sequences are SGDLS and YYNGEE. V lost 5 bases to trimming and J lost 1 base; unmatched junction nucleotides: 12. For the CDR3, the DNA is TGTGCCAGCAGTCCATCGGGCGGAGCGGGAGGCACAGATACGCAGTATTTT. Its protein is CASSPSGGAGGTDTQYF.

This clone was seen once. The chain links TRBV28 to TRBJ1-5; TRBD1 might be the D (5 bases). CDR3 length: 12 amino acids. Germline CDR1 is MDHEN and CDR2 is SYDVKM. Trimming removed 6 bases from V and 9 bases from J, with 12 bases in between. This chain's CDR3 is CASRSGSRPQHF. DNA of the CDR3: TGTGCCAGCAGATCAGGGTCCAGGCCCCAGCATTTT.

V gene TRBV2 combines with J gene TRBJ1-3; D unresolved. CDR1 is SNHLY, CDR2 FYNNEI, per germline. This CDR3 is built from 13 residues. V was trimmed by 9 bases and J by 0 bases, leaving 9 bases between them. The CDR3 spells CASLLSSGNTIYF. The CDR3 region has the DNA TGTGCCAGTCTACTAAGCTCTGGAAACACCATATATTTT.

The chain carries TRBV9 and TRBJ2-3; possible D gene TRBD2, 5 bases. The CDR3 has 15 residues. With 4 bases removed from V and 0 bases from J, the gap between germline ends came to 12 bases. Looked up from germline, CDR1 is SGDLS and CDR2 is YYNGEE. CDR3: CASSRLSGSTDTQYF. CDR3 nucleotides: TGTGCCAGCAGCAGACTAAGCGGAAGCACAGATACGCAGTATTTT.

CDR3 region: CASSYRTSGRRNEQFF. Written as DNA, the CDR3 is TGTGCCAGCAGTTATAGGACTAGCGGGAGGCGCAATGAGCAGTTCTTC. The chain is built from TRBV6-2 or TRBV6-3 and TRBJ2-1; 14 nucleotides line up with TRBD2. The V gene end was trimmed by 3 bases and the J gene end by 6 bases; junction bases not matched to a gene: 4. Germline V gene data show CDR1 as MNHEY and CDR2 as SVGEGT. This CDR3 region has 16 residues.

The chain employs TRBV3-1 (or the pseudogene TRBV3-2) and TRBJ1-6; D is undetermined. Germline loops: CDR1 LGHDT, CDR2 YNNKEL (reference sequence). The CDR3 consists of 14 residues. Trimming removed 7 bases at V and 0 bases at J, with 7 bases between. CDR3 residues: CASKESSYNSPLHF. In nucleotides, the CDR3 is TGTGCCAGCAAGGAGAGCTCCTATAATTCACCCCTCCACTTT.

This chain joins TRBV7-2 and TRBJ1-6; possible D gene TRBD1, 5 bases. The V and J ends lost 4 bases and 1 base respectively, with 8 bases between them. In germline, CDR1 is SGHTA, CDR2 FQGNSA. The CDR3 spans 15 residues. The CDR3 loop reads CASSSQGSYNSPLHF. The CDR3 nucleotides read TGTGCCAGCAGCTCCCAGGGATCCTATAATTCACCCCTCCACTTT.

The CDR3 nucleotides read TGTGCCAGCAGCCAACAGGGGAGCACCAGATATGGCTACACCTTC. Translating gives CASSQQGSTRYGYTF. The genes are TRBV7-2 and TRBJ1-2; 7 positions agree with TRBD1. The V gene end was trimmed by 5 bases and the J gene end by 5 bases; junction bases not matched to a gene: 11. The CDR3 runs 15 residues. Germline CDR1 reads SGHTA; CDR2 reads FQGNSA. Full variable domain (rest looked up from reference TRBV7-2 and TRBJ1-2): GAGVSQSPSNKVTEKGKDVELRCDPISGHTALYWYRQSLGQGLEFLIYFQGNSAPDKSGLPSDRFSAERTGGSVSTLTIQRTQQEDSAVYLCASSQQGSTRYGYTFGSGTRLTVV.

This rearrangement joins TRBV4-3 to TRBJ2-3; 8 bases are a match to TRBD2. Germline CDR1 is LGHNA and CDR2 is YSLEER. There are 15 residues in the CDR3. V lost 1 base and J lost 2; bases outside the gene matches: 2. The CDR3 sequence: CASSQALAVTDTQYF. The DNA for the CDR3 is TGCGCCAGCAGCCAAGCACTAGCGGTCACAGATACGCAGTATTTT.

This rearrangement joins TRBV30 to TRBJ1-5; 11 nucleotides match TRBD1. Trimming cost V 3 bases and J 7 bases; bases outside gene matches: 8. There are 15 residues in the CDR3. Germline V gene sequence: CDR1 GTSNPN, CDR2 SVGIG (reference sequence). The CDR3 is CAWSLGQGARQPQHF. CDR3 in DNA: TGTGCCTGGAGCCTCGGACAGGGGGCAAGGCAGCCCCAGCATTTT.

The rearrangement links TRBV5-5 to TRBJ2-5; a possible D gene is TRBD1 (6 bases). The length of the CDR3 is 14 residues. The germline gives CDR1 SGHKS, CDR2 YYEKEE (reference sequence). V lost 4 bases to trimming and J lost 4 bases, with 14 bases between them. The CDR3 bases are TGTGCCAGCAGCATACAGGGTTTCGGAGAGACCCAGTACTTC. Amino acid sequence: CASSIQGFGETQYF.

This rearrangement joins TRBV11-2 to TRBJ1-1; 8 bases align to TRBD1. The junction had 11 bases not matched to a gene; V was cut back by 1 base and J by 4 bases. Germline loops: CDR1 SGHAT, CDR2 FQNNGV. The CDR3 spans 17 residues. The CDR3 bases are TGTGCCAGCAGCTTAGGGGACAGGATTCGAGTTGGCACTGAAGCTTTCTTT. Protein: CASSLGDRIRVGTEAFF.

As concerns this clone: This CDR3 is also generated by other DNA sequences in the sample. This chain links TRBV7-2 with TRBJ2-7; TRBD2 matches at 9 bases. Germline V CDR1 and CDR2: SGHTA, FQGNSA. This CDR3 is 14 amino acids long. Losses at the gene ends were 1 base for V and 6 bases for J; bases not matched to a gene: 4. This CDR3 is CASSLGLAGSEQYF. The CDR3 region has the DNA TGTGCCAGCAGCTTAGGTCTAGCGGGAAGCGAGCAGTACTTC.

The chain is built from TRBV18 and TRBJ2-7, with D tentatively TRBD1 (6 bases). Germline values: CDR1 KGHSH, CDR2 LQKENI. This CDR3 is built from 16 residues. V lost 1 base, J lost 3 bases, and 16 bases lay in between. CDR3 nucleotides: TGTGCCAGCTCACCACGGGACATTGGTACCCTCTACGAGCAGTACTTC. It translates to CASSPRDIGTLYEQYF.

This clone turned up a few times. CDR3 bases: TGTGCCAGCAGTTTTAACCAAGAGACCCAGTACTTC. Translated, it gives CASSFNQETQYF. The chain has TRBV12-3 or TRBV12-4 and TRBJ2-5; D unclear. With 3 bases removed from V and 0 bases from J, the gap between germline ends came to 2 bases. The CDR3 totals 12 residues.

This clone was counted a single time. V is TRBV10-3 and J is TRBJ1-4; 9 nucleotides align to TRBD1. The CDR3 totals 14 residues. With 5 bases clipped from V and 4 bases from J, the junction kept 2 bases outside the gene matches. Germline CDR1 and CDR2: ENHRY and SYGVKD. Here the CDR3 reads CAISPTGGNEKLFF. For the CDR3, the DNA is TGTGCCATCAGTCCGACAGGGGGTAATGAAAAACTGTTTTTT.

This clone was observed once. V usage is TRBV6-1 and J usage is TRBJ2-7; 9 bases line up with TRBD1. CDR1 MNHNS and CDR2 SASEGT come from the germline V gene. This CDR3 is built from 14 residues. Trimming took 3 bases from V and 6 from J; bases not matched to a gene: 6. The DNA of the CDR3 is TGTGCCAGCAGTGAGGGGACAGGGTACCGCGAGCAGTACTTC. It yields the protein CASSEGTGYREQYF.

The chain carries TRBV18 and TRBJ1-3, with D possibly being TRBD1 (5 bases). Trimming left V 4 bases short and J 4 bases short, with 5 bases between. The CDR3 has 12 amino acids. The germline V gene encodes CDR1 KGHSH and CDR2 LQKENI. Written as DNA, the CDR3 is TGTGCCAGCTCACAGGGGGGAAACACCATATATTTT. Its translation: CASSQGGNTIYF.

This chain links TRBV5-6 with TRBJ2-2; D uncertain. Trimming removed 3 bases at V and 0 bases at J, with 12 bases between. Germline V gene lookup returns CDR1 SGHDT and CDR2 YYEEEE. The CDR3 consists of 16 residues. DNA of the CDR3: TGTGCCAGCAGCTCGGTACAGACCGCGAACACCGGGGAGCTGTTTTTT. The encoded protein is CASSSVQTANTGELFF.